This T cell receptor (beta chain) was sequenced in a study of T cells after yellow fever vaccination. Findings and limits, study-wide: Most clones from primary vaccination were detected again post-booster (about 96% CD4, 88% CD8).

A process of 5'RACE template switching, which added a universal primer site and UMIs, was used to make TCR cDNA. TCRdb passed the 5' RACE reads through MiXCR, listing each CDR3 protein once. This table has more than 200,000 distinct CDR3 sequences, roughly 3.5% appearing once. With 6 bases removed from V and 5 bases from J, the gap between germline ends came to 19 bases. This CDR3 has 15 amino acids. The germline V gene encodes CDR1 SEHNR and CDR2 FQNEAQ (reference sequence). This clonotype was seen at least ten times. Its antigen is as yet unknown. Specimen: PBMCs, collected 15 days after the yellow fever booster vaccination. V gene TRBV7-9 combines with J gene TRBJ1-1, with D perhaps TRBD1 (5 bases). This receptor was obtained from a young man who received the YFV17D yellow fever vaccine. The chain's CDR3 is CASRVAAGRTTEAFF. Here the CDR3 DNA reads TGTGCCAGCAGGGTCGCGGCAGGGAGGACAACTGAAGCTTTCTTT. The full variable domain, with the rest looked up from reference TRBV7-9 and TRBJ1-1, is DTGVSQNPRHKITKRGQNVTFRCDPISEHNRLYWYRQTLGQGPEFLTYFQNEAQLEKSRLLSDRFSAERPKGSFSTLEIQRTEQGDSAMYLCASRVAAGRTTEAFFGQGTRLTVV.